Following are 26 T cell receptor beta chains from one sample sequenced in a study of T cell responses to AZD1222 COVID-19 vaccine. The protocol was immunoSEQ multiplex PCR, while the TCRdb copy is restricted to in-frame clones and leaves out a portion. The sample lists 85,000 to 95,000 clones, around 91% occurring once. Sequenced here: peripheral blood, sampled 28 days after the second AZD1222 dose. Receptors were obtained from an adult who received the AZD1222 COVID-19 vaccine.

This chain uses TRBV2 with TRBJ1-1; a weak D match, TRBD1 (5 bases). Trimming removed 7 bases from V and 1 base from J, with 13 bases in between. This CDR3 has 14 amino acids. Germline loops: CDR1 SNHLY, CDR2 FYNNEI. The CDR3 DNA is TGTGCCAGCATGCTGGGACTACAGAACACTGAAGCTTTCTTT. This translates into CASMLGLQNTEAFF. Using reference TRBV2 and TRBJ1-1 for the parts outside the CDR3, the full variable domain is EPEVTQTPSHQVTQMGQEVILRCVPISNHLYFYWYRQILGQKVEFLVSFYNNEISEKSEIFDDQFSVERPDGSNFTLKIRSTKLEDSAMYFCASMLGLQNTEAFFGQGTRLTVV.

J is TRBJ2-3 and V is TRBV7-3; a possible D gene is TRBD2 (6 bases). There are 15 residues in the CDR3. Germline V lookup: CDR1 SGHTA, CDR2 FQGTGA. Trimming stripped 6 bases from V and 3 bases from J, with 16 bases between. CDR3 DNA: TGTGCCAGCAGTTTAGTCGGGGGTGGGACAGATACGCAGTATTTT. Encoded protein: CASSLVGGGTDTQYF.

CDR3 protein: CASSKPGQKSYEQYF. The CDR3 DNA follows: TGCGCCAGCAGCAAACCGGGACAGAAATCCTACGAGCAGTACTTC. The rearrangement joins TRBV5-1 to TRBJ2-7, with 7 nucleotides matching TRBD1. Germline CDR1 reads SGHRS; CDR2 reads YFSETQ. The CDR3 has 15 amino acids. V lost 4 bases and J lost 1; bases outside the gene matches: 8.

This rearrangement joins TRBV7-3 to TRBJ1-2; D may be TRBD1 (5 bases). This CDR3 is built from 15 residues. CDR1 is SGHTA and CDR2 is FQGTGA in the germline V gene. V was shortened by 5 bases and J by 4 bases, with 17 bases between the two germline ends. In nucleotides, the CDR3 is TGTGCCAGCAGCCCCCGGCCGGGGCCTAGCTATGGCTACACCTTC. Translated, it gives CASSPRPGPSYGYTF.

J is TRBJ1-6 and V is TRBV12-3 or TRBV12-4; no clear D gene. The CDR3 is 12 residues long. V lost 3 bases, J lost 9 bases, and 6 bases lay in between. The CDR3 bases are TGTGCCAGCAGTTTTGATGGTTCACCCCTCCACTTT. Translation gives CASSFDGSPLHF.

V and J are TRBV29-1 and TRBJ1-2; D call uncertain. The CDR3 totals 13 residues. The germline V gene encodes CDR1 SQVTM and CDR2 ANQGSEA. Trimming shortened V by 0 bases and J by 5 bases, and 10 bases separated the two germline ends. CDR3 nucleotides: TGCAGCGTTGAAGATCTTGCGGGGTATGGCTACACCTTC. Translating gives CSVEDLAGYGYTF.

This clone has a single count. The rearrangement uses TRBV7-8 and TRBJ2-3, with 7 bases fitting TRBD1. The CDR3 is made up of 19 amino acids. Per germline, CDR1 SGHVS and CDR2 FQNEAQ. The ends lost 5 bases at V and 6 bases at J; junction bases unmatched: 23. CDR3 region: CASSPIWADRDSLRDTQYF. CDR3 DNA sequence: TGTGCCAGCAGCCCAATATGGGCCGACCGGGACAGCCTTCGGGATACGCAGTATTTT.

This chain joins TRBV12-3 or TRBV12-4 and TRBJ1-6, with 8 bases identical to TRBD1. There are 13 residues in the CDR3. The ends lost 6 bases at V and 10 bases at J; junction bases unmatched: 5. The CDR3, as DNA: TGTGCCAGCAGGTGGACAGGGAAGTCACCCCTCCACTTT. Translation gives CASRWTGKSPLHF.

The chain joins TRBV6-2 or TRBV6-3 to TRBJ1-6; D not certain. The CDR3 runs to 17 residues. Between the trimmed V and J ends, which lost 0 bases and 5 bases, there was a span of 14 bases. Germline-derived CDR1 and CDR2 are MNHEY and SVGEGT. CDR3 sequence: CASSYSTGNINNSPLHF. The CDR3 DNA follows: TGTGCCAGCAGTTACTCGACCGGAAACATAAATAATTCACCCCTCCACTTT.

The chain carries TRBV5-1 and TRBJ2-3, with no clear D. Trimming stripped 2 bases from V and 0 bases from J, with 13 bases between. The germline V gene encodes CDR1 SGHRS and CDR2 YFSETQ. The CDR3 sequence is 16 residues long. CDR3 protein: CASSFSPGPSTDTQYF. The CDR3 nucleotides are TGCGCCAGCAGCTTCTCACCGGGCCCTAGCACAGATACGCAGTATTTT.

This rearrangement joins TRBV7-7 to TRBJ2-1, with 14 bases that match TRBD2. Germline CDR1 is SSHAT and CDR2 is FNYEAQ (reference sequence). Trimming removed 5 bases from V and 4 bases from J; junction bases left unmatched: 7. The CDR3 runs 17 residues. The CDR3 DNA follows: TGTGCCAGCAGCCTCGGGACTAGCGGGGGACCTTACAATGAGCAGTTCTTC. Translation gives CASSLGTSGGPYNEQFF.

DNA of the CDR3: TGTGCCAGCAGCTTATATCAGGGATCGAACACCGGGGAGCTGTTTTTT. It specifies CASSLYQGSNTGELFF. This chain joins TRBV7-9 and TRBJ2-2; TRBD1 is a possible D gene (5 bases). The ends were cut back, 2 bases at V and 0 bases at J, with 10 bases in the middle. CDR3 size: 16 residues. Germline CDR1 reads SEHNR; CDR2 reads FQNEAQ (reference sequence).

The chain recombines TRBV20-1 with TRBJ1-4; D remains ambiguous. The CDR3 extends over 11 amino acids. Trimming took off 5 bases at V and 7 bases at J, with 8 bases between the two ends. CDR1 is DFQATT, CDR2 SNEGSKA, per germline (reference sequence). CDR3 DNA: TGCAGTGCTTTATCAGGTGAAAAACTGTTTTTT. Its protein is CSALSGEKLFF.

The chain combines TRBV7-2 with TRBJ1-1, with D tentatively TRBD1 (5 bases). Trimming shortened V by 7 bases and J by 0 bases, and 15 bases separated the two germline ends. The CDR3 runs to 15 residues. Germline values: CDR1 SGHTA, CDR2 FQGNSA. Written as DNA, the CDR3 is TGTGCCAGCACCTACGCCTGGGGGTTGAACACTGAAGCTTTCTTT. Translated: CASTYAWGLNTEAFF.

The genes are TRBV6-5 and TRBJ1-2; the match to TRBD1 covers 8 bases. The CDR3 covers 14 residues. V trimming: 5 bases; J trimming: 8 bases; junction bases outside the gene matches: 10. Germline CDR1 is MNHEY and CDR2 is SVGAGI. CDR3 sequence (DNA): TGTGCCAGCAGTCAACGCCCAGGGGGCGGGGGCTACACCTTC. Encoded protein: CASSQRPGGGGYTF.

CDR3 sequence (DNA): TGCGCCAGCAGCCAAGTTGAGTACTATGGCTACACCTTC. Translation gives CASSQVEYYGYTF. The chain carries TRBV4-3 and TRBJ1-2; D not certain. Trimming pared 1 base from V and 3 bases from J, leaving 6 bases between. From germline, CDR1 is LGHNA and CDR2 YSLEER. CDR3 length equals 13 residues.

The gene calls are TRBV28 and TRBJ1-1; 11 nucleotides align to TRBD1. The CDR3 spans 13 residues. V shed 11 bases and J 4 bases; nucleotides not matched to a gene: 6. Germline CDR1 is MDHEN and CDR2 is SYDVKM. The CDR3 nucleotides read TGTGCCGGATGGGACAGGGGGTCCACTGAAGCTTTCTTT. Translated, it gives CAGWDRGSTEAFF.

The chain is built from TRBV2 and TRBJ2-5; TRBD1 might be the D (6 bases). Germline CDR1 is SNHLY and CDR2 is FYNNEI. This CDR3 is built from 12 residues. With 8 bases removed from V and 5 bases from J, the gap between germline ends came to 12 bases. The CDR3 here is CASSGDLETQYF. The CDR3 DNA follows: TGTGCCAGCTCAGGGGATTTGGAGACCCAGTACTTC.

The chain links TRBV7-6 to TRBJ1-4; possibly TRBD1 for D (6 bases). The V end lost 1 base, the J end lost 4 bases, and 10 bases lay between the germline ends. Germline V gives CDR1 SGHVS, CDR2 FNYEAQ. The CDR3 totals 15 residues. The CDR3 region is CASSLGQANNEKLFF. CDR3 nucleotide sequence: TGTGCCAGCAGCTTAGGACAGGCGAATAATGAAAAACTGTTTTTT.

This clone was picked up a small number of times. The chain is built from TRBV30 and TRBJ2-2; tentative D call: TRBD2 (6 bases). Trimming took 3 bases from V and 5 from J, leaving 16 bases between them. The CDR3 has 15 residues. The germline V gene has CDR1 GTSNPN and CDR2 SVGIG (reference sequence). The CDR3 loop reads CAWSLRRAGTGELFF. The CDR3 bases are TGTGCCTGGAGCCTACGACGAGCGGGTACCGGGGAGCTGTTTTTT.

The J gene is TRBJ1-1, the V gene TRBV4-1; D remains unclear. Per germline, CDR1 MGHRA and CDR2 YSYEKL. V lost 0 bases and J 2 bases, leaving 7 bases between the germline ends. CDR3 length: 14 residues. CDR3 nucleotides: TGCGCCAGCAGCCAAGATCCCCCCAACACTGAAGCTTTCTTT. It specifies CASSQDPPNTEAFF.

This clone showed up just once. The V call is TRBV5-4, the J call TRBJ1-2, with 9 bases fitting TRBD1. Looked up from germline, CDR1 is SGHNT and CDR2 is YYREEE (reference sequence). The V and J ends lost 6 bases and 1 base, in that order; junction bases with no gene match: 10. This CDR3 region has 16 residues. The CDR3 loop is CASKQGQGTLNYGYTF. For the CDR3, the DNA is TGTGCCAGCAAACAAGGACAGGGGACGCTTAACTATGGCTACACCTTC.

This clone is termed medium-sized. The chain links TRBV4-3 to TRBJ1-6; TRBD1 aligns across 7 bases. Germline lookup yields CDR1 LGHNA and CDR2 YSLEER. Losses at the gene ends were 1 base for V and 9 bases for J; bases not matched to a gene: 6. This CDR3 is built from 15 residues. The DNA for the CDR3 is TGCGCCAGCAGCCAAGTTAGACAGGGAGGTTCACCCCTCCACTTT. It yields the protein CASSQVRQGGSPLHF.

This clone was observed a handful of times. This chain uses TRBV20-1 with TRBJ1-2; 7 bases line up with TRBD1. J was trimmed by 8 bases and V by 6 bases; bases with no gene match: 6. Germline V lookup: CDR1 DFQATT, CDR2 SNEGSKA (reference sequence). There are 11 residues in the CDR3. The CDR3 here is CSAQQGLGYTF. The CDR3 nucleotides are TGCAGTGCCCAACAGGGGCTGGGCTACACCTTC.

The chain recombines TRBV11-2 with TRBJ2-1; the D gene is possibly TRBD2 (5 bases). Trimming stripped 0 bases from V and 10 bases from J, with 10 bases between. The CDR3 is 13 residues long. Germline assignment: CDR1 SGHAT and CDR2 FQNNGV. The CDR3 here is CASSLDPSGEQFF. CDR3 in DNA: TGTGCCAGCAGCTTAGATCCCTCGGGAGAGCAGTTCTTC. The variable domain in full, completed from reference TRBV11-2 and TRBJ2-1, reads EAGVAQSPRYKIIEKRQSVAFWCNPISGHATLYWYQQILGQGPKLLIQFQNNGVVDDSQLPKDRFSAERLKGVDSTLKIQPAKLEDSAVYLCASSLDPSGEQFFGPGTRLTVL.

This sequence joins TRBV29-1 and TRBJ1-3; D call uncertain. In germline, CDR1 is SQVTM, CDR2 ANQGSEA. V gave up 3 bases and J gave up 0 bases, with 12 bases separating them. CDR3 size: 15 residues. CDR3 region: CSVEILVPSGNTIYF. CDR3 sequence (DNA): TGCAGCGTTGAGATTCTGGTCCCCTCTGGAAACACCATATATTTT. The whole variable domain, remainder taken from reference TRBV29-1 and TRBJ1-3, is SAVISQKPSRDICQRGTSLTIQCQVDSQVTMMFWYRQQPGQSLTLIATANQGSEATYESGFVIDKFPISRPNLTFSTLTVSNMSPEDSSIYLCSVEILVPSGNTIYFGEGSWLTVV.